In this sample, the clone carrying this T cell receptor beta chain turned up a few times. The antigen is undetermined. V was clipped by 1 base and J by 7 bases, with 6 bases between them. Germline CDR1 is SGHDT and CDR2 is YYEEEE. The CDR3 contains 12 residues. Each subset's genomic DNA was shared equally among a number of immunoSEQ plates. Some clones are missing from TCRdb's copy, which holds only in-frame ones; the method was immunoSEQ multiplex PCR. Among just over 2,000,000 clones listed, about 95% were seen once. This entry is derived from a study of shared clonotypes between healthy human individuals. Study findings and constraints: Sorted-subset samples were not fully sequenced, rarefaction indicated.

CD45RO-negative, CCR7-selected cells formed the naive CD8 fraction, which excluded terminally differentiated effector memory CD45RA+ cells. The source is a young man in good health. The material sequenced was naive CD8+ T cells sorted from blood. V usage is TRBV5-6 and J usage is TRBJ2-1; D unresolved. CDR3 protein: CASSLTENEQFF. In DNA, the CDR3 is TGTGCCAGCAGCTTGACAGAGAATGAGCAGTTCTTC.